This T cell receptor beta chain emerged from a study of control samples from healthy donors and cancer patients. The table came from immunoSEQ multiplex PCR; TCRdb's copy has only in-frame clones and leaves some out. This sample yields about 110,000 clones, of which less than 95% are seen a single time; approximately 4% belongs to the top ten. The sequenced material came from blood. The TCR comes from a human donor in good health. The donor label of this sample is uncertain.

CDR3 sequence reads: CSVVSDHYEQYF. In DNA form, the CDR3 reads TGCAGCGTTGTGTCAGACCACTACGAGCAGTACTTC. This sequence joins TRBV29-1 and TRBJ2-7; no definite D call. V gave up 4 bases and J gave up 3 bases, with 10 bases separating them. The CDR3 runs 12 residues. Germline CDR1 and CDR2: SQVTM and ANQGSEA.